These 23 T cell receptor beta chains were sequenced from one sample in a study of cytomegalovirus exposure and HLA in healthy donors. PCR used 60 Vbeta primers and 13 Jbeta primers. Assay used: immunoSEQ multiplex PCR; TCRdb lists only in-frame clones, some missing. The sample includes about 190,000 clones, 77% of them seen just once. The sequenced material came from PBMCs. Source of these receptors: a woman under 40 in good health and CMV-seropositive.

The chain is built from TRBV10-3 and TRBJ1-5; the D gene is possibly TRBD1 (5 bases). The length of the CDR3 is 14 residues. CDR1 is ENHRY, CDR2 SYGVKD, per germline. V was clipped by 8 bases and J by 1 base, with 12 bases between them. The CDR3 DNA reads as TGTGCCATCGGGCCGGAGGGGAGCAATCAGCCCCAGCATTTT. Residues: CAIGPEGSNQPQHF.

This clone was seen only a few times. The chain is built from TRBV5-5 and TRBJ2-7; D perhaps matches TRBD2 (6 bases). Trimming took off 4 bases at V and 3 bases at J, with 11 bases between the two ends. CDR3 size: 13 residues. Germline V gives CDR1 SGHKS, CDR2 YYEKEE (reference sequence). The CDR3 region is CASSRDSDYEQYF. CDR3 DNA sequence: TGTGCCAGCAGCCGGGACTCGGACTACGAGCAGTACTTC.

This chain joins TRBV30 and TRBJ1-1; D might be TRBD1 (6 bases). V was cut by 2 bases and J by 1 base, with 8 bases left in between. The CDR3 contains 13 residues. Germline CDR1 reads GTSNPN; CDR2 reads SVGIG (reference sequence). In DNA, the CDR3 is TGTGCCTGGAGTAAGGGGGAGAACACTGAAGCTTTCTTT. Encoded protein: CAWSKGENTEAFF.

Here the CDR3 reads CASSLAVGQGAREQYF. CDR3 nucleotides: TGTGCCAGCAGCTTGGCTGTGGGACAGGGGGCGCGGGAGCAGTACTTC. The chain is built from TRBV5-6 and TRBJ2-7; 12 positions match TRBD1. The V segment lost 0 bases and the J segment 7 bases; nucleotides outside the gene matches: 8. The germline CDR1 and CDR2 sequences are SGHDT and YYEEEE. The CDR3 is 16 residues long.

This clone was recorded a few times. Other nucleotide sequences in the sample specify the same CDR3. CDR3 in DNA: TGTGCCAGCAGCCCGAGCTCCTACGAGCAGTACTTC. Translation gives CASSPSSYEQYF. This chain links TRBV7-2 with TRBJ2-7; D is unresolved. Trimming left V 5 bases short and J 0 bases short, with 5 bases between. The CDR3 consists of 12 residues. Looked up from germline, CDR1 is SGHTA and CDR2 is FQGNSA. The full variable domain, its missing parts supplied by reference TRBV7-2 and TRBJ2-7, is GAGVSQSPSNKVTEKGKDVELRCDPISGHTALYWYRQSLGQGLEFLIYFQGNSAPDKSGLPSDRFSAERTGGSVSTLTIQRTQQEDSAVYLCASSPSSYEQYFGPGTRLTVT.

The chain couples TRBV5-6 to TRBJ2-1, with 9 bases aligning to TRBD1. CDR3 size: 13 residues. The germline V gene has CDR1 SGHDT and CDR2 YYEEEE. V gave up 0 bases and J gave up 8 bases; unmatched junction bases: 0. For the CDR3, the DNA is TGTGCCAGCAGCTTGGGGACAGGGGATGAGCAGTTCTTC. This encodes CASSLGTGDEQFF.

The chain is built from TRBV7-3 and TRBJ2-1, with TRBD2 as a possible D gene (6 bases). Trimming took off 1 base at V and 3 bases at J, with 16 bases between the two ends. The germline CDR1 and CDR2 sequences are SGHTA and FQGTGA. CDR3 length: 17 amino acids. CDR3 coding DNA: TGTGCCAGCAGCTTAAACCGACAGTCAGCGGGCTACAATGAGCAGTTCTTC. Translated: CASSLNRQSAGYNEQFF.

The chain has TRBV7-2 and TRBJ2-5; 7 bases fit TRBD1. After removal of 6 bases from V and 5 bases from J, the junction contained 6 bases not matched to a gene. The CDR3 totals 13 residues. Germline V lookup: CDR1 SGHTA, CDR2 FQGNSA. The CDR3 DNA follows: TGTGCCAGCAGTTCAGGGGGTTGGGAGACCCAGTACTTC. The encoded protein is CASSSGGWETQYF.

The V gene is TRBV4-1, the J gene TRBJ1-6; D might be TRBD1 (6 bases). Germline lookup yields CDR1 MGHRA and CDR2 YSYEKL. V was clipped by 4 bases and J by 7 bases, with 11 bases between them. The CDR3 is 14 residues long. CDR3 protein: CASSPTGRNSPLHF. The CDR3 DNA reads as TGCGCCAGCAGCCCCACAGGGCGGAATTCACCCCTCCACTTT.

The genes are TRBV2 and TRBJ1-1; D possibly corresponds to TRBD1 (5 bases). The CDR3 runs 15 residues. The germline V gene has CDR1 SNHLY and CDR2 FYNNEI. V gave up 5 bases and J gave up 2 bases, with 15 bases separating them. DNA of the CDR3: TGTGCCAGCAGTAAATCGAGACAGCATAACACTGAAGCTTTCTTT. Protein product: CASSKSRQHNTEAFF. The variable domain in full, completed from reference TRBV2 and TRBJ1-1, reads EPEVTQTPSHQVTQMGQEVILRCVPISNHLYFYWYRQILGQKVEFLVSFYNNEISEKSEIFDDQFSVERPDGSNFTLKIRSTKLEDSAMYFCASSKSRQHNTEAFFGQGTRLTVV.

Remarks on this clone: This CDR3 is also generated by other DNA sequences in the sample. The genes are TRBV7-9 and TRBJ1-2, with a possible D match to TRBD1 (5 bases). Germline CDR1 reads SEHNR; CDR2 reads FQNEAQ (reference sequence). The CDR3 has 12 amino acids. V was trimmed by 5 bases and J by 8 bases, leaving 12 bases between them. The CDR3 coding sequence is TGTGCCAGCAGCCCCCCGCAGGGAGGCTACACCTTC. As protein: CASSPPQGGYTF.

V and J are TRBV30 and TRBJ1-1; TRBD1 matches at 7 bases. Germline V gene lookup returns CDR1 GTSNPN and CDR2 SVGIG (reference sequence). The CDR3 length is 13 residues. The V gene end was trimmed by 1 base and the J gene end by 6 bases; junction bases not matched to a gene: 5. CDR3 in amino acids: CAWSDRGRAEAFF. The DNA for the CDR3 is TGTGCCTGGAGTGACAGGGGACGGGCTGAAGCTTTCTTT.

This clone was found a few times. The chain has TRBV5-1 and TRBJ1-1, with D possibly TRBD1 on 5 matching bases. This CDR3 contains 14 residues. V was clipped by 0 bases and J by 5 bases, with 11 bases between them. Looked up from germline, CDR1 is SGHRS and CDR2 is YFSETQ. DNA of the CDR3: TGCGCCAGCAGCTTGGACGGCGGGGGGACTGAAGCTTTCTTT. Protein product: CASSLDGGGTEAFF.

The chain uses TRBV28 and TRBJ2-2; no clear D. The CDR3 loop spans 14 amino acids. Germline V CDR1 and CDR2: MDHEN, SYDVKM. V was pared by 7 bases and J by 5 bases, with 14 bases between. In nucleotides, the CDR3 is TGTGCCAGCACCACCGGGTGGAAAACCGGGGAGCTGTTTTTT. This encodes CASTTGWKTGELFF.

The rearrangement joins TRBV19 to TRBJ1-5; perhaps TRBD1 as D (6 bases). Germline CDR1 is LNHDA and CDR2 is SQIVND (reference sequence). CDR3 length: 11 amino acids. Between the trimmed V and J ends, which lost 4 bases and 9 bases, there was a span of 7 bases. CDR3 in DNA: TGTGCCAGTAGTACCAGGGGGCCCCAGCATTTT. It is translated as CASSTRGPQHF. The whole variable domain, filled in from reference TRBV19 and TRBJ1-5, reads DGGITQSPKYLFRKEGQNVTLSCEQNLNHDAMYWYRQDPGQGLRLIYYSQIVNDFQKGDIAEGYSVSREKKESFPLTVTSAQKNPTAFYLCASSTRGPQHFGDGTRLSIL.

V usage is TRBV27 and J usage is TRBJ1-5, with 7 bases matching TRBD1. V lost 6 bases to trimming and J lost 6 bases; unmatched junction nucleotides: 14. Germline CDR1 MNHEY, CDR2 SMNVEV (reference sequence). The CDR3 has 16 amino acids. CDR3 amino acids: CASSTWQGESSQPQHF. The CDR3, as DNA: TGTGCCAGCAGCACCTGGCAGGGGGAGTCTAGTCAGCCCCAGCATTTT.

This rearrangement joins TRBV6-1 to TRBJ1-1; the match to TRBD1 covers 9 bases. The CDR3 consists of 15 residues. With V trimmed by 6 bases and J by 7 bases, 12 bases remained unmatched. The germline gives CDR1 MNHNS, CDR2 SASEGT. The CDR3 DNA sequence: TGTGCCAGCAGAAACATACAGGGGGCAGAATATGAAGCTTTCTTT. Amino acid sequence: CASRNIQGAEYEAFF.

J is TRBJ1-5 and V is TRBV5-6; 7 nucleotides agree with TRBD1. CDR1 is SGHDT and CDR2 is YYEEEE in the germline V gene. The CDR3 length is 15 residues. With V trimmed by 2 bases and J by 0 bases, 2 bases remained unmatched. CDR3 amino acids: CASSFRGLSNQPQHF. CDR3 sequence (DNA): TGTGCCAGCAGCTTTAGGGGGCTTAGCAATCAGCCCCAGCATTTT. The whole variable domain, filled in from reference TRBV5-6 and TRBJ1-5, reads DAGVTQSPTHLIKTRGQQVTLRCSPKSGHDTVSWYQQALGQGPQFIFQYYEEEERQRGNFPDRFSGHQFPNYSSELNVNALLLGDSALYLCASSFRGLSNQPQHFGDGTRLSIL.

This clone was seen a few times. This rearrangement joins TRBV5-6 to TRBJ2-7, with D possibly TRBD1 on 5 matching bases. The CDR3 spans 13 residues. Trimming removed 4 bases from V and 10 bases from J, with 18 bases in between. Germline assignment: CDR1 SGHDT and CDR2 YYEEEE. CDR3 DNA: TGTGCCAGCAGCCCCCGTCTGTATGGGGCCCAGTACTTC. Its translation: CASSPRLYGAQYF.

The V call is TRBV7-6, the J call TRBJ2-7; D might be TRBD1 (6 bases). Trimming took 3 bases from V and 9 from J, leaving 9 bases between them. Germline V gives CDR1 SGHVS, CDR2 FNYEAQ. CDR3 length equals 11 residues. CDR3 loop: CASSLGAGQYF. CDR3 nucleotides: TGTGCCAGCAGCTTGGGGGCCGGGCAGTACTTC.

V usage is TRBV7-9 and J usage is TRBJ1-1; D is possibly TRBD1 (5 bases). The CDR3 is 15 residues long. Between the trimmed V and J ends, which lost 3 bases and 7 bases, there was a span of 18 bases. Per the germline V gene, CDR1 is SEHNR and CDR2 is FQNEAQ (reference sequence). The CDR3 DNA sequence: TGTGCCAGCAGCTTTCCGGGCAGGGCGAAGGATGAAGCTTTCTTT. Its protein product is CASSFPGRAKDEAFF. Looking up the rest from reference TRBV7-9 and TRBJ1-1 gives the full variable domain: DTGVSQNPRHKITKRGQNVTFRCDPISEHNRLYWYRQTLGQGPEFLTYFQNEAQLEKSRLLSDRFSAERPKGSFSTLEIQRTEQGDSAMYLCASSFPGRAKDEAFFGQGTRLTVV.

The chain recombines TRBV11-2 with TRBJ1-1, with D possibly TRBD1 on 5 matching bases. This CDR3 is 14 amino acids long. V dropped 6 bases and J dropped 4 bases, with 15 bases sitting between them. CDR1 and CDR2 from the germline V gene are SGHAT and FQNNGV. The CDR3 reads CASSQSTGGTEAFF. Here the CDR3 DNA reads TGTGCCAGCAGTCAATCGACGGGGGGCACTGAAGCTTTCTTT.

This chain uses TRBV4-1 with TRBJ1-6, with 7 bases lining up with TRBD1. Germline CDR1 is MGHRA and CDR2 is YSYEKL. This CDR3 spans 14 amino acids. V shed 5 bases and J 8 bases; nucleotides not matched to a gene: 6. The CDR3: CASSTGAGDSPLHF. CDR3 sequence (DNA): TGCGCCAGCAGCACAGGGGCCGGGGATTCACCCCTCCACTTT.